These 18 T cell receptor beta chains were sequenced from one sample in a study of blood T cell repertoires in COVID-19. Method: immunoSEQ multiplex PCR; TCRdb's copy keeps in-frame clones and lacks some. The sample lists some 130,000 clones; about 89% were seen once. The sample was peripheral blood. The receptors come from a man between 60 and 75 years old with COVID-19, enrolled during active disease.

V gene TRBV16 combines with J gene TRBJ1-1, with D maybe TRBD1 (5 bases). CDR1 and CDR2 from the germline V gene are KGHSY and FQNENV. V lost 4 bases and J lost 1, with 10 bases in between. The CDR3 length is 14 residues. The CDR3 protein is CASSPQGANTEAFF. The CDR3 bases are TGTGCCAGCAGCCCTCAAGGGGCGAACACTGAAGCTTTCTTT.

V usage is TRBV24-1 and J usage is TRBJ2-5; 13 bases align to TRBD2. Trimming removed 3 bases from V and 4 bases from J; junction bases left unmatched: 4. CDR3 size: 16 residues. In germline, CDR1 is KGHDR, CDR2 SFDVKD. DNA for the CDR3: TGTGCCACCAGTGATCCGCGGACTAGCGGGGGAGAGACCCAGTACTTC. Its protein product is CATSDPRTSGGETQYF.

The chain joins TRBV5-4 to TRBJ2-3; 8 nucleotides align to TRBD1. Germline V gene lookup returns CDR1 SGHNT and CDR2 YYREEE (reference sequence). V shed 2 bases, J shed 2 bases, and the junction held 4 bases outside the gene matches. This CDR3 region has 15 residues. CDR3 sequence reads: CASSFGQGATDTQYF. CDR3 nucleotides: TGTGCCAGCAGCTTTGGGCAGGGGGCCACAGATACGCAGTATTTT. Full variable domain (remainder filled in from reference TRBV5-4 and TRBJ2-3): ETGVTQSPTHLIKTRGQQVTLRCSSQSGHNTVSWYQQALGQGPQFIFQYYREEENGRGNFPPRFSGLQFPNYSSELNVNALELDDSALYLCASSFGQGATDTQYFGPGTRLTVL.

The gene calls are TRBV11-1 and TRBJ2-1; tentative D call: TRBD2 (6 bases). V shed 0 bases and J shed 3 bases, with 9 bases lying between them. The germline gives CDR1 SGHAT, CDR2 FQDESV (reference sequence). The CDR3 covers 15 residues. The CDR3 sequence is CASSLAEGFYNEQFF. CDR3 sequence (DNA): TGTGCCAGCAGCTTAGCGGAGGGGTTCTACAATGAGCAGTTCTTC.

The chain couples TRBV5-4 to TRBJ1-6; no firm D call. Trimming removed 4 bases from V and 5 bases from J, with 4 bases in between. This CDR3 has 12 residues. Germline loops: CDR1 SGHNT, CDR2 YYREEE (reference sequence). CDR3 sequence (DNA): TGTGCCAGCAGCCTTAATAATTCACCCCTCCACTTT. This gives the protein CASSLNNSPLHF. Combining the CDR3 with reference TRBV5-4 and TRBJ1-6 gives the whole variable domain ETGVTQSPTHLIKTRGQQVTLRCSSQSGHNTVSWYQQALGQGPQFIFQYYREEENGRGNFPPRFSGLQFPNYSSELNVNALELDDSALYLCASSLNNSPLHFGNGTRLTVT.

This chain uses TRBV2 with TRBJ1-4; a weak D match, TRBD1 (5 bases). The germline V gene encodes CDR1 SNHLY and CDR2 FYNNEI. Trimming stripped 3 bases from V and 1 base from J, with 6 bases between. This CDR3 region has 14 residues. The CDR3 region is CASSDRGTNEKLFF. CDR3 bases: TGTGCCAGCAGTGATAGGGGAACTAATGAAAAACTGTTTTTT.

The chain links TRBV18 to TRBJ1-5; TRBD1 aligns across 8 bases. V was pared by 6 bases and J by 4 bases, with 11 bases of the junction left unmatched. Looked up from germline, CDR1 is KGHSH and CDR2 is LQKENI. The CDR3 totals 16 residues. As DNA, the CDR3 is TGTGCCAGCTCCACTATAGACAGGGGCAATAATCAGCCCCAGCATTTT. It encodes CASSTIDRGNNQPQHF.

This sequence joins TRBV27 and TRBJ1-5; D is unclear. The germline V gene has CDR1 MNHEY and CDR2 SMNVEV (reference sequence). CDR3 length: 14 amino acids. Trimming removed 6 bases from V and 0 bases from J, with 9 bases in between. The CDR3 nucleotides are TGTGCCAGCAGACCTACAGTTAGCAATCAGCCCCAGCATTTT. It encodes CASRPTVSNQPQHF.

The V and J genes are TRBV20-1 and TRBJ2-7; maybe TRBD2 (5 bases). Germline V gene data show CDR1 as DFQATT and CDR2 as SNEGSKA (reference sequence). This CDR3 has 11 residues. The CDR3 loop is CSLASGYEQYF. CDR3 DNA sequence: TGCAGCCTGGCAAGCGGCTACGAGCAGTACTTC.

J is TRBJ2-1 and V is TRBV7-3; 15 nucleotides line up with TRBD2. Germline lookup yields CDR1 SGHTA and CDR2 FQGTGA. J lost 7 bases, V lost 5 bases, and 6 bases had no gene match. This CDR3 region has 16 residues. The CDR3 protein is CASSPKGLAGGNEQFF. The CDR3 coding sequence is TGTGCCAGCAGCCCCAAGGGACTAGCGGGGGGTAATGAGCAGTTCTTC.

The CDR3 DNA sequence: TGCGCCAGCAGATTCACAGGGAAGGCTAATGAAAAACTGTTTTTT. Its protein product is CASRFTGKANEKLFF. The chain recombines TRBV5-1 with TRBJ1-4; D is perhaps TRBD1 (6 bases). V lost 5 bases to trimming and J lost 3 bases, with 14 bases between them. The CDR3 sequence is 15 residues long. The V gene's germline CDR1 is SGHRS and CDR2 YFSETQ.

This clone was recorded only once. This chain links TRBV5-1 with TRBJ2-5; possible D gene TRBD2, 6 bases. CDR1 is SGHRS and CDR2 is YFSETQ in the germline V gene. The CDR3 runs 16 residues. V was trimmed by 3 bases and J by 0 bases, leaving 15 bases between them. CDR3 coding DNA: TGCGCCAGCAGCTCCGGGACTGGAGGCTACCAAGAGACCCAGTACTTC. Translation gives CASSSGTGGYQETQYF.

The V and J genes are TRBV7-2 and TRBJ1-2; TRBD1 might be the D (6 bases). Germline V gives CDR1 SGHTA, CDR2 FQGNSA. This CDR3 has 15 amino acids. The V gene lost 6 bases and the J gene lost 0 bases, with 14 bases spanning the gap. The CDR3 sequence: CASRSRGGSNYGYTF. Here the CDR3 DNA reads TGTGCCAGCAGGTCTAGGGGGGGGTCTAACTATGGCTACACCTTC.

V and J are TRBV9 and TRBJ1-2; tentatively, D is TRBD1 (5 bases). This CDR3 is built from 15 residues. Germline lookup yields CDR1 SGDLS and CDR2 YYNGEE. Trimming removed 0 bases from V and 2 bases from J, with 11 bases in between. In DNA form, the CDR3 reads TGTGCCAGCAGCGTAGCAGGGATTCCCAACTATGGCTACACCTTC. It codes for CASSVAGIPNYGYTF. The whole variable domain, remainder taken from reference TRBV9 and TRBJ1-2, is DSGVTQTPKHLITATGQRVTLRCSPRSGDLSVYWYQQSLDQGLQFLIQYYNGEERAKGNILERFSAQQFPDLHSELNLSSLELGDSALYFCASSVAGIPNYGYTFGSGTRLTVV.

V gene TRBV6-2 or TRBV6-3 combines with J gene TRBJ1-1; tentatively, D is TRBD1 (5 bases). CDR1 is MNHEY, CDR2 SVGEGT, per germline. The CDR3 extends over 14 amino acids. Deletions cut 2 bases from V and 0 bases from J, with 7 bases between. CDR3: CASSYRTLNTEAFF. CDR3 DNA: TGTGCCAGCAGTTACCGGACACTGAACACTGAAGCTTTCTTT.

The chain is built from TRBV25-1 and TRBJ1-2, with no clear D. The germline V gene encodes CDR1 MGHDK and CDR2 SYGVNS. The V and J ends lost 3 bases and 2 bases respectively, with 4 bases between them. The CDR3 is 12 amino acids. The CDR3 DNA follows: TGTGCCAGCAGTGACAGGAACTATGGCTACACCTTC. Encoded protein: CASSDRNYGYTF.

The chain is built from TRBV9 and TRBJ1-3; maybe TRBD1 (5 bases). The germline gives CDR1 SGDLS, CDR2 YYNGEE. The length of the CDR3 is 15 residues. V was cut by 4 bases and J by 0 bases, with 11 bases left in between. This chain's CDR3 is CASSPRGFSGNTIYF. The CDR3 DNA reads TGTGCCAGCAGCCCTAGGGGATTCTCTGGAAACACCATATATTTT. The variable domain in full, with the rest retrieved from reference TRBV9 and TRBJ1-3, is DSGVTQTPKHLITATGQRVTLRCSPRSGDLSVYWYQQSLDQGLQFLIQYYNGEERAKGNILERFSAQQFPDLHSELNLSSLELGDSALYFCASSPRGFSGNTIYFGEGSWLTVV.

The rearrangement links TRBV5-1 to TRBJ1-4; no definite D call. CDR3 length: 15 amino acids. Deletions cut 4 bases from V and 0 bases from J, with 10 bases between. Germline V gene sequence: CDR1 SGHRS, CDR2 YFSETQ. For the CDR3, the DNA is TGCGCCAGCAGCGTGAACTTAGCAACTAATGAAAAACTGTTTTTT. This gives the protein CASSVNLATNEKLFF.